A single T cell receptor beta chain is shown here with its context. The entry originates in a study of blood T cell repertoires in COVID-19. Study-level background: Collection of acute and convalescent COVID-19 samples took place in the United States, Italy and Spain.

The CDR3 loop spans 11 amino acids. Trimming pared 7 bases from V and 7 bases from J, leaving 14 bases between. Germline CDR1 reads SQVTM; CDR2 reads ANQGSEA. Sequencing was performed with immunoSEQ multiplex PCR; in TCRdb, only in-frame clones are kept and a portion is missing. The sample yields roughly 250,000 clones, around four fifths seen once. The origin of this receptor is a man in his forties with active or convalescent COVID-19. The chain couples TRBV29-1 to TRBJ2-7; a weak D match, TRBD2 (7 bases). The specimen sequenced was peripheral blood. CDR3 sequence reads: CSAMGGGEQYF. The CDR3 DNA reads TGCAGCGCCATGGGAGGGGGAGAGCAGTACTTC.